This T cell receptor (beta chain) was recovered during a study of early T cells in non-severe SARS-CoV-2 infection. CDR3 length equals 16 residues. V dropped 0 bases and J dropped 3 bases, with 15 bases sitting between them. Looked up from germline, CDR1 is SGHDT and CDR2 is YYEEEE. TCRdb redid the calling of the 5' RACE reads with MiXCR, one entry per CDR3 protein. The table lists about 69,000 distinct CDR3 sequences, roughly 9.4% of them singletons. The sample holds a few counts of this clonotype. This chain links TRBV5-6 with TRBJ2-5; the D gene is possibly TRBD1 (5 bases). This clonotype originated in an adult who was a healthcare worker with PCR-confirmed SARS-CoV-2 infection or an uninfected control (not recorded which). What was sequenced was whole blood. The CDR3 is CASSLAGHHLEETQYF. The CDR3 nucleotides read TGTGCCAGCAGCTTGGCAGGACACCACCTAGAAGAGACCCAGTACTTC.